Below, 29 T cell receptor beta chains from the same sample are listed, as sequenced in a study of beta chain features in type 1 diabetes. The isolated RNA, all of it, was reverse transcribed, so expressed TCRB transcripts were what got sequenced. Produced via immunoSEQ multiplex PCR; TCRdb's table is partial and in-frame only. The table shows hundreds of thousands of clones, with roughly 16% occurring only once. Sequencing was carried out using naive CD4+ T cells from blood. These receptors were collected from a man aged 18 to 29 in good health.

This clone was seen more than once but under ten times. J is TRBJ2-5 and V is TRBV7-2; 8 bases agree with TRBD2. Germline V gene data show CDR1 as SGHTA and CDR2 as FQGNSA. The CDR3 is 12 residues long. V lost 5 bases to trimming and J lost 10 bases; unmatched junction nucleotides: 6. The DNA of the CDR3 is TGTGCCAGCAGCCTTCGGGAGGGCAGCCAGTACTTC. Residues: CASSLREGSQYF. Variable domain in full (rest from reference TRBV7-2 and TRBJ2-5): GAGVSQSPSNKVTEKGKDVELRCDPISGHTALYWYRQSLGQGLEFLIYFQGNSAPDKSGLPSDRFSAERTGGSVSTLTIQRTQQEDSAVYLCASSLREGSQYFGPGTRLLVL.

The sample holds a few counts of this clone. This chain joins TRBV7-2 and TRBJ2-1, with a possible D match to TRBD2 (7 bases). The V end was cut by 0 bases, the J end by 3 bases, with 15 bases between. Germline values: CDR1 SGHTA, CDR2 FQGNSA. The CDR3 spans 17 residues. CDR3 loop: CASSLAGRGPIYNEQFF. In DNA, the CDR3 is TGTGCCAGCAGCTTAGCGGGGCGGGGGCCCATCTACAATGAGCAGTTCTTC.

The chain employs TRBV27 and TRBJ1-2, with a weak D call TRBD1 (5 bases). Trimming cost V 2 bases and J 2 bases, with 12 bases left between them. Germline V gene sequence: CDR1 MNHEY, CDR2 SMNVEV (reference sequence). This CDR3 has 15 residues. The CDR3 loop is CASSLVGTTNYGYTF. In DNA, the CDR3 is TGTGCCAGCAGTTTAGTAGGGACTACAAACTATGGCTACACCTTC.

This clone showed up just a few times. The gene calls are TRBV28 and TRBJ1-1; D is possibly TRBD1 (5 bases). This CDR3 contains 14 residues. The V end lost 6 bases, the J end lost 1 base, and 12 bases lay between the germline ends. CDR1 and CDR2 from the germline V gene are MDHEN and SYDVKM. The DNA of the CDR3 is TGTGCCAGCAGGGGTGCGGGGGAGAACACTGAAGCTTTCTTT. As protein: CASRGAGENTEAFF.

This sequence joins TRBV5-5 and TRBJ1-5; the D is unclear. Trimming cost V 0 bases and J 5 bases, with 6 bases left between them. Germline CDR1 reads SGHKS; CDR2 reads YYEKEE (reference sequence). The CDR3 extends over 13 amino acids. The CDR3 region is CASSLATDQPQHF. CDR3 nucleotides: TGTGCCAGCAGCTTGGCCACAGATCAGCCCCAGCATTTT.

The chain has TRBV19 and TRBJ2-5, with 16 bases aligning to TRBD2. This CDR3 is 16 amino acids long. Trimming removed 4 bases from V and 5 bases from J; junction bases left unmatched: 4. Germline V gives CDR1 LNHDA, CDR2 SQIVND (reference sequence). For the CDR3, the DNA is TGTGCCAGTAGTAATCTGGGACTAGCGGGAGGGGAGACCCAGTACTTC. It yields the protein CASSNLGLAGGETQYF.

The chain uses TRBV15 and TRBJ2-1; either TRBD1 or TRBD2 may supply D (5 bases each). Per germline, CDR1 LNHNV and CDR2 YYDKDF (reference sequence). V was cut by 1 base and J by 7 bases, with 11 bases left in between. This CDR3 has 14 amino acids. CDR3 coding DNA: TGTGCCACCAGCAGAGTTAGGGGCGGGAATGAGCAGTTCTTC. Protein sequence: CATSRVRGGNEQFF.

The genes are TRBV29-1 and TRBJ1-3; D may be TRBD1 (6 bases). V lost 6 bases, J lost 1 base, and 19 bases lay in between. This CDR3 has 16 residues. Germline values: CDR1 SQVTM, CDR2 ANQGSEA. The CDR3 DNA is TGCAGCGTAGCCAGAGTCAGGGGTCAATCTGGAAACACCATATATTTT. Amino acids: CSVARVRGQSGNTIYF.

This clone was counted between two and nine times. The genes are TRBV4-1 and TRBJ2-3; tentative D call: TRBD2 (6 bases). Deletions cut 2 bases from V and 2 bases from J, with 8 bases between. The CDR3 loop spans 14 amino acids. The germline V gene encodes CDR1 MGHRA and CDR2 YSYEKL. The CDR3 bases are TGCGCCAGCAGCCAACCTAGCGTCACAGATACGCAGTATTTT. Translating it yields CASSQPSVTDTQYF.

This clone was seen a handful of times. V usage is TRBV7-2 and J usage is TRBJ2-5; no clear D. V lost 5 bases and J lost 2, with 9 bases in between. The germline CDR1 and CDR2 sequences are SGHTA and FQGNSA. CDR3 size: 13 residues. The CDR3 reads CASSPQAQETQYF. The CDR3 nucleotides are TGTGCCAGCAGCCCGCAGGCACAAGAGACCCAGTACTTC.

This clone showed up just a few times. The chain employs TRBV7-9 and TRBJ2-4; D is ambiguous. The CDR3 runs 15 residues. Germline loops: CDR1 SEHNR, CDR2 FQNEAQ (reference sequence). V was trimmed by 5 bases and J by 0 bases, leaving 11 bases between them. CDR3 sequence reads: CASSPGGLAKNIQYF. Written as DNA, the CDR3 is TGTGCCAGCAGCCCGGGTGGGTTAGCCAAAAACATTCAGTACTTC.

V and J are TRBV9 and TRBJ2-4; TRBD2 is a possible D gene (5 bases). CDR1 is SGDLS, CDR2 YYNGEE, per germline. V was pared by 1 base and J by 6 bases, with 14 bases between. The CDR3 is 15 amino acids. CDR3 amino acids: CASSVTIGEGNIQYF. The CDR3 DNA sequence: TGTGCCAGCAGCGTAACCATCGGTGAGGGAAACATTCAGTACTTC.

The chain carries TRBV13 and TRBJ2-7, with TRBD1 as a possible D gene (6 bases). Germline assignment: CDR1 PRHDT and CDR2 FYEKMQ (reference sequence). V dropped 5 bases and J dropped 2 bases, with 13 bases sitting between them. The CDR3 is made up of 14 amino acids. CDR3 in amino acids: CASSATTGTYEQYF. The CDR3 DNA is TGTGCCAGCAGCGCAACCACAGGGACCTACGAGCAGTACTTC.

The rearrangement links TRBV18 to TRBJ2-3; tentative D call: TRBD1 (5 bases). Germline V gives CDR1 KGHSH, CDR2 LQKENI. This CDR3 contains 15 residues. Trimming stripped 4 bases from V and 0 bases from J, with 11 bases between. The CDR3 sequence: CASSRRQTSTDTQYF. CDR3 nucleotides: TGTGCCAGCTCACGGAGACAGACTAGCACAGATACGCAGTATTTT.

This clone occurred a few times. This chain connects TRBV9 to TRBJ1-6, with D possibly TRBD1 on 6 matching bases. Germline CDR1 and CDR2: SGDLS and YYNGEE. The CDR3 sequence is 17 residues long. With 5 bases removed from V and 7 bases from J, the gap between germline ends came to 22 bases. This CDR3 reads CASSERRGGLGNSPLHF. The CDR3 DNA reads as TGTGCCAGCAGTGAACGGAGGGGGGGCTTAGGAAATTCACCCCTCCACTTT.

In this sample, this clone turned up a few times. The V call is TRBV7-9, the J call TRBJ2-1, with no clear D. CDR3 length: 15 residues. V was cut by 2 bases and J by 5 bases, with 13 bases left in between. Germline CDR1 is SEHNR and CDR2 is FQNEAQ (reference sequence). The CDR3 region has the DNA TGTGCCAGCAGCTTAAATACCGGAACGGACAATGAGCAGTTCTTC. This sequence encodes CASSLNTGTDNEQFF. The full variable domain, rest sourced from reference TRBV7-9 and TRBJ2-1, is DTGVSQNPRHKITKRGQNVTFRCDPISEHNRLYWYRQTLGQGPEFLTYFQNEAQLEKSRLLSDRFSAERPKGSFSTLEIQRTEQGDSAMYLCASSLNTGTDNEQFFGPGTRLTVL.

Regarding this clone: Other DNA sequences in this sample translate to the same CDR3. This chain uses TRBV9 with TRBJ2-6; D remains unclear. The CDR3 totals 15 residues. V was clipped by 6 bases and J by 0 bases, with 10 bases between them. Germline V CDR1 and CDR2: SGDLS, YYNGEE. In DNA, the CDR3 is TGTGCCAGCACTCGTGGGGACTCTGGGGCCAACGTCCTGACTTTC. It is translated as CASTRGDSGANVLTF.

This clone was counted between two and nine times. This chain joins TRBV9 and TRBJ2-7; D unclear. The germline V and J ends were trimmed by 8 bases and 2 bases, with 20 bases remaining between them. The CDR3 has 15 amino acids. CDR1 is SGDLS, CDR2 YYNGEE, per germline. The CDR3 DNA reads as TGTGCCAGTACTTACGGAACAATGTTCGCCTACGAGCAGTACTTC. The encoded protein is CASTYGTMFAYEQYF.

This chain connects TRBV7-9 to TRBJ2-1; the match to TRBD1 covers 8 bases. Germline CDR1 SEHNR, CDR2 FQNEAQ (reference sequence). CDR3 length equals 18 residues. Trimming cost V 3 bases and J 2 bases; bases outside gene matches: 12. As DNA, the CDR3 is TGTGCCAGCAGCTTCCGCGCCTTTGGACAGGGACCCTACAATGAGCAGTTCTTC. Protein: CASSFRAFGQGPYNEQFF.

This clone showed up just a few times. This chain connects TRBV7-3 to TRBJ1-1, with 7 bases matching TRBD1. Germline assignment: CDR1 SGHTA and CDR2 FQGTGA. The CDR3 sequence is 17 residues long. The V and J ends lost 5 bases and 6 bases, in that order; junction bases with no gene match: 18. CDR3 in amino acids: CASSPHMGHRGVPEAFF. DNA of the CDR3: TGTGCCAGCAGCCCACATATGGGACACAGGGGTGTTCCTGAAGCTTTCTTT.

This clone appeared many times. The chain employs TRBV7-9 and TRBJ1-1; D is undetermined. V lost 1 base to trimming and J lost 10 bases, with 7 bases between them. CDR3 size: 11 residues. Per the germline V gene, CDR1 is SEHNR and CDR2 is FQNEAQ (reference sequence). Here the CDR3 DNA reads TGTGCCAGCAGCTTAGTCGACGTAGCTTTCTTT. Amino acid sequence: CASSLVDVAFF.

To note about this clone: Other DNA sequences in the sample encode the same CDR3. J is TRBJ2-7 and V is TRBV5-8; D is uncertain. The V gene's germline CDR1 is SGHTS and CDR2 YDEGEE. V lost 4 bases to trimming and J lost 4 bases, with 6 bases between them. The CDR3 runs to 11 residues. The CDR3 here is CASSPRYEQYF. DNA of the CDR3: TGTGCCAGCAGCCCTCGATACGAGCAGTACTTC.

The J gene is TRBJ1-2, the V gene TRBV19; D unresolved. Trimming cost V 3 bases and J 4 bases, with 9 bases left between them. This CDR3 is 13 amino acids long. Looked up from germline, CDR1 is LNHDA and CDR2 is SQIVND (reference sequence). The CDR3 sequence is CASSIGVFYGYTF. CDR3 bases: TGTGCCAGTAGTATTGGGGTCTTCTATGGCTACACCTTC.

V and J are TRBV7-2 and TRBJ2-7, with a possible D match to TRBD1 (7 bases). Per germline, CDR1 SGHTA and CDR2 FQGNSA. Trimming cost V 5 bases and J 5 bases, with 22 bases left between them. The CDR3 totals 16 residues. CDR3 coding DNA: TGTGCCAGCAGCCCTAATCGGGCAGGGGGGTCCCACGAGCAGTACTTC. This translates into CASSPNRAGGSHEQYF.

The sample holds a few counts of this clone. V is TRBV29-1 and J is TRBJ1-1, with 9 bases fitting TRBD1. This CDR3 is built from 17 residues. Germline CDR1 reads SQVTM; CDR2 reads ANQGSEA. With V trimmed by 5 bases and J by 6 bases, 19 bases remained unmatched. CDR3 sequence: CSVSGTGKFLGDPEAFF. The CDR3 DNA is TGCAGCGTTTCCGGGACAGGGAAATTTCTAGGAGACCCTGAAGCTTTCTTT.

Only a few counts were recorded for this clone. J is TRBJ2-1 and V is TRBV27; 8 positions agree with TRBD2. V dropped 5 bases and J dropped 7; count of bases not matched to a gene: 10. The CDR3 extends over 15 amino acids. Germline V gene data show CDR1 as MNHEY and CDR2 as SMNVEV (reference sequence). The CDR3 nucleotides read TGTGCCAGCAGTACACCGGGACTAGGGAGGAATGAGCAGTTCTTC. Its translation: CASSTPGLGRNEQFF.

In its sample, this clone was seen a few times. The V call is TRBV4-2, the J call TRBJ2-4; D is undetermined. Per the germline V gene, CDR1 is LGHNA and CDR2 is YNFKEQ. Trimming took 0 bases from V and 0 from J, leaving 6 bases between them. The CDR3 loop spans 15 amino acids. The CDR3 sequence is CASSQDEEAKNIQYF. The CDR3 region has the DNA TGTGCCAGCAGCCAAGATGAGGAAGCCAAAAACATTCAGTACTTC.

In this sample, this clone turned up a few times. CDR3 loop: CASSLVLAGAGDTQYF. The CDR3 DNA reads as TGTGCCAGCAGCTTAGTCCTAGCGGGGGCCGGGGATACGCAGTATTTT. The chain links TRBV7-9 to TRBJ2-3; 10 bases line up with TRBD2. The CDR3 totals 16 residues. CDR1 is SEHNR, CDR2 FQNEAQ, per germline (reference sequence). The V gene end was trimmed by 1 base and the J gene end by 6 bases; junction bases not matched to a gene: 7. Complete variable domain (other parts from reference TRBV7-9 and TRBJ2-3): DTGVSQNPRHKITKRGQNVTFRCDPISEHNRLYWYRQTLGQGPEFLTYFQNEAQLEKSRLLSDRFSAERPKGSFSTLEIQRTEQGDSAMYLCASSLVLAGAGDTQYFGPGTRLTVL.

The chain is built from TRBV10-2 and TRBJ2-5; a possible D gene is TRBD2 (7 bases). CDR3 size: 14 residues. Trimming took 3 bases from V and 4 from J, leaving 12 bases between them. Looked up from germline, CDR1 is WSHSY and CDR2 is SAAADI. The CDR3 here is CASSEPGGAETQYF. The CDR3 coding sequence is TGCGCCAGCAGTGAACCGGGGGGCGCAGAGACCCAGTACTTC.